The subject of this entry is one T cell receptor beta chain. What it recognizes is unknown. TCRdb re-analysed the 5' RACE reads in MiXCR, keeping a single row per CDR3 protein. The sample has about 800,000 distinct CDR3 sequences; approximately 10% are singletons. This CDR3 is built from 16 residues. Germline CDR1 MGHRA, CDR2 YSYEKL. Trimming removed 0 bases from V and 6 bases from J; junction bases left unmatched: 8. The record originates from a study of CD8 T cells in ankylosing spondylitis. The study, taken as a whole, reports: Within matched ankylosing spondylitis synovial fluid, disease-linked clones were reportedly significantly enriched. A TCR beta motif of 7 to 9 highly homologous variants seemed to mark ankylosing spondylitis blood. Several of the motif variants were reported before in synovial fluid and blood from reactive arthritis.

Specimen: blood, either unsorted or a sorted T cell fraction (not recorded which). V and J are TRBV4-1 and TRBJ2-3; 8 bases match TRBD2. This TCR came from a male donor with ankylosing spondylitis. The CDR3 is CASSQEGSGRSDTQYF. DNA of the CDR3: TGCGCCAGCAGCCAAGAAGGGAGCGGGAGATCGGATACGCAGTATTTT.